The clone carrying this T cell receptor beta chain appeared a single time. Its matching antigen is unknown. This entry is derived from a study of OX40 agonist ivuxolimab in advanced cancers. The overall study: The diagnoses of dose-escalation patients were hepatocellular carcinoma, melanoma, renal cell or head and neck cancer.

Study-level points and caveats: CD8+ T cells averaged more expanded clones than CD4+. Some nonresponders additionally presented with little normalized T-cell clonal expansion.

The CDR3 covers 13 residues. V lost 2 bases and J 5 bases, leaving 7 bases between the germline ends. From germline, CDR1 is SGHRS and CDR2 YFSETQ. Repertoires were generated with immunoSEQ multiplex PCR, while TCRdb's copy carries only in-frame clones and drops some. The sample contains some 22,000 clones, 88% of which appear only once. Sequences were derived from CD4+ or CD8+ T cells sorted from blood, sampled in a trial of the OX40 agonist ivuxolimab. This chain connects TRBV5-1 to TRBJ1-4; no clear D gene. The TCR was taken from an adult with an advanced solid tumor such as melanoma, head and neck, liver or kidney cancer. In DNA form, the CDR3 reads TGCGCCAGCAGCTTCGATTACAATGAAAAACTGTTTTTT. Translating it yields CASSFDYNEKLFF.